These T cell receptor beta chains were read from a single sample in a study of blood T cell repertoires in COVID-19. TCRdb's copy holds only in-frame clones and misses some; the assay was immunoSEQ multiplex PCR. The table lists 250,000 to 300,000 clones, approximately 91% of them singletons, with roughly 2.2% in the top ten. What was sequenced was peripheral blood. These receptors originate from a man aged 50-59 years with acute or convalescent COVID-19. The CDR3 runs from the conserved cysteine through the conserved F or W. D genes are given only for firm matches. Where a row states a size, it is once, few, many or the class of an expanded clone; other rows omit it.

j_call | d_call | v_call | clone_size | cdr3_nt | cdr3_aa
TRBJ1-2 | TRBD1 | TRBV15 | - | TGTGCCACCAGCGAAGGACAGGAGTATGGCTACACCTTC | CATSEGQEYGYTF
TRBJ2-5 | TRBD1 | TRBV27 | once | TGTGCCAGCAGTCGGGACAGATCGGATGACCAAGAGACCCAGTACTTC | CASSRDRSDDQETQYF
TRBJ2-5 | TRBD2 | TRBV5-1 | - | TGCGCCAGCAGCTCCGGCGCCCTAGCGGGGGATGAAGAGACCCAGTACTTC | CASSSGALAGDEETQYF
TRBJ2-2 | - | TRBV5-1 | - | TGCGCCAGCAGCTTGGCGGACACCGGGGAGCTGTTTTTT | CASSLADTGELFF
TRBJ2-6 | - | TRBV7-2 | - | TGTGCCAGCAGCTTACGGACAGCTGGGGCCAACGTCCTGACTTTC | CASSLRTAGANVLTF
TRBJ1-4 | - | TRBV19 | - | TGTGCCAGTAGTATAGTGGGGGACTCATTTAATGAAAAACTGTTTTTT | CASSIVGDSFNEKLFF
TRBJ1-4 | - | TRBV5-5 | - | TGTGCCAGCAGCCCGGACAGTAATGAAAAACTGTTTTTT | CASSPDSNEKLFF
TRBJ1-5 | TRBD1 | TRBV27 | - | TGTGCCAGCAGTTTATCCCCGGGACAGAGCAATCAGCCCCAGCATTTT | CASSLSPGQSNQPQHF
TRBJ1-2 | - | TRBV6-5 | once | TGTGCCAGCAGTTCGCCGCGCGCTAACTATGGCTACACCTTC | CASSSPRANYGYTF
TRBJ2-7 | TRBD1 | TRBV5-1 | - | TGCGCCAGCAGCTTGGGAGGCACGGGGACAGGGGGCTACGAGCAGTACTTC | CASSLGGTGTGGYEQYF
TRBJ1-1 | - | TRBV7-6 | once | TGTGCCAGCATGGGCAGTCCGAACACTGAAGCTTTCTTT | CASMGSPNTEAFF
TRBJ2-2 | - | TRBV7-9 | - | TGTGCCAGCAGCTTAGGTCGGGGTACTACAACCGGGGAGCTGTTTTTT | CASSLGRGTTTGELFF
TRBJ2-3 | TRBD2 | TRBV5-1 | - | TGCGCCAGCAGCTTGGGGACTAGCGTTAGCACAGATACGCAGTATTTT | CASSLGTSVSTDTQYF
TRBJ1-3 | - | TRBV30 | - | TGTGCCTGGGGTGACAGATCTAACTCTGGAAACACCATATATTTT | CAWGDRSNSGNTIYF
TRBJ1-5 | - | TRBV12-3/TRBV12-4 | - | TGTGCCAGCAGTTTAGGCAGTAATCAGCCCCAGCATTTT | CASSLGSNQPQHF
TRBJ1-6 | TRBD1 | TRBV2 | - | TGTGCCAGCAGTGAAGTGGGGGACAGCAATTCACCCCTCCACTTT | CASSEVGDSNSPLHF
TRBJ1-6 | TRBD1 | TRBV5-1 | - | TGCGCCAGCAGCTTGGCCGGGACAGGGAATTCACCCCTCCACTTT | CASSLAGTGNSPLHF
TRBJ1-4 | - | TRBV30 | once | TGTGCCTGGAGGCCGGAGGGAGAGGCTAATGAAAAACTGTTTTTT | CAWRPEGEANEKLFF
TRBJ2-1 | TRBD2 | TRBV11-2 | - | TGTGCCAGCAGCTCCAGCGGGGGGGCCCATGAGCAGTTCTTC | CASSSSGGAHEQFF
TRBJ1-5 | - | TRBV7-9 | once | TGTGCCAGCAGCCGCGGGCCAGCTCCTAATCAGCCCCAGCATTTT | CASSRGPAPNQPQHF
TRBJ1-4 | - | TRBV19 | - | TGTGCCAGTAGTGGGAACAGGGTAACTAATGAAAAACTGTTTTTT | CASSGNRVTNEKLFF
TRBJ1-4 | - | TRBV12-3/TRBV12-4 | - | TGTGCCAGCAGTTTGGGCAATAATGAAAAACTGTTTTTT | CASSLGNNEKLFF
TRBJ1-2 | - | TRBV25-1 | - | TGTGCCAGCAGTGAAGGCAGGCACTATGGCTACACCTTC | CASSEGRHYGYTF
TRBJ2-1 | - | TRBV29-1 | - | TGCAGCGGGAGTCTCAGCTCCTACAATGAGCAGTTCTTC | CSGSLSSYNEQFF